The entry that follows covers one TCR beta chain sequence. A junction boundary mismatches the germline segment, possibly from a read error. The protocol was immunoSEQ multiplex PCR, while the TCRdb copy is restricted to in-frame clones and leaves out a portion. The table includes about 160,000 clones, 80% to 85% detected once. The sample originates from a study of blood T cell repertoires in COVID-19. Overall study: COVID-19 samples, acute and convalescent, were from the United States, Italy and Spain. PBMCs, B-cell-depleted T cells, or T cells were the source of the cDNA or gDNA that made up the material.

The CDR3 covers 14 residues. Germline V lookup: CDR1 SNHLY, CDR2 FYNNEI. Participants were aged roughly 18 to 90 years, lived in 20 to 30 US areas, and enrolled virtually. Two consecutive negative NP/OP PCR tests, clearance, or resolved symptoms defined Cohort 3 recovery. This TCR derives from a woman aged 50 to 60 who had recovered from COVID-19. Sequences were obtained from PBMCs or T cells enriched from blood (not recorded which). The rearrangement uses TRBV2 and TRBJ1-5, with unresolved D. This CDR3 reads CASSEERSNQPQHF. The CDR3 coding sequence is TGTGCCAGCAGCGAAGAGCGGAGCAATCAGCCCCAGCATTTT.